The rows below give T cell receptor beta chains drawn from one sample of a study of blood T cell repertoires in COVID-19. TCRdb keeps only in-frame clones here, not all; method: immunoSEQ multiplex PCR. The sample shows approximately 260,000 clones, around four fifths of them seen only once. Source material: peripheral blood. These receptors all stem from a woman aged 60-75 years with active or convalescent COVID-19. The CDR3 runs from the conserved cysteine through the conserved F or W. D genes are given only for firm matches. Size is omitted from some rows. Given values are once, few, many or a class for expanded clones.

j_call clone_size d_call v_call cdr3_nt cdr3_aa
TRBJ1-1 NA NA TRBV14 TGTGCCAGCAGCCAAGCGGTGAACACTGAAGCTTTCTTT CASSQAVNTEAFF
TRBJ2-3 NA TRBD1 TRBV5-1 TGCGCCAGCAGCCCGGGACAGGGCCGCACAGATACGCAGTATTTT CASSPGQGRTDTQYF
TRBJ1-1 NA TRBD1 TRBV18 TGTGCCAGCTCACCGGACAGGGTAAATACTGAAGCTTTCTTT CASSPDRVNTEAFF
TRBJ1-4 NA NA TRBV25-1 TGTGCCAGCAGTGATGTAGGGGCCGGTAATGAAAAACTGTTTTTT CASSDVGAGNEKLFF
TRBJ2-3 once TRBD1 TRBV30 TGTGCCTGGGGTGGACAGGGCACAGATACGCAGTATTTT CAWGGQGTDTQYF
TRBJ2-3 NA TRBD2 TRBV5-1 TGCGCCAGCAGCGCCAGCGGGGTTCCAACAGATACGCAGTATTTT CASSASGVPTDTQYF
TRBJ1-2 NA NA TRBV6-5 TGTGCCAGCAGTTATTACCGAAGTCTCGGGTTCGGCTACACCTTC CASSYYRSLGFGYTF
TRBJ2-5 NA NA TRBV7-2 TGTGCCAGCAGCCCCCGGATGGGGGCTCGGGAGACCCAGTACTTC CASSPRMGARETQYF
TRBJ2-7 NA NA TRBV3-1/TRBV3-2 TGTGCCAGCAGCCAAGTGGGGGGCGAGCAGTACTTC CASSQVGGEQYF
TRBJ1-2 NA TRBD1 TRBV6-5 TGTGCCAGCAGTTCGGACCGGGACAGGGGTAATGGCTACACCTTC CASSSDRDRGNGYTF
TRBJ1-1 once TRBD1 TRBV19 TGTGCCAGTAGTATCGCAGGGGGGAACGGGGAAGCTTTCTTT CASSIAGGNGEAFF
TRBJ1-1 NA NA TRBV18 TGTGCCAGCCGTGAACTTCCCCCGAACACTGAAGCTTTCTTT CASRELPPNTEAFF
TRBJ1-4 NA NA TRBV27 TGTGCCAGCAGTTTTGTTTCGGGGAATAATGAAAAACTGTTTTTT CASSFVSGNNEKLFF
TRBJ2-1 NA NA TRBV7-8 TGTGCCAGCAGGAGAACTAGAACCGAATCCTACAATGAGCAGTTCTTC CASRRTRTESYNEQFF
TRBJ1-2 NA NA TRBV7-8 TGTGCCAGCAGCCCCATAACTGATCCAGGGGCGGTCTATGGCTACACCTTC CASSPITDPGAVYGYTF
TRBJ1-2 NA NA TRBV2 TGTGCCAGCAGCGCTGGACCAGGGTTCACCTTC CASSAGPGFTF
TRBJ2-7 NA NA TRBV7-2 TGTGCCAGCAGCTTAAGAGGGGGGGCCAACAGGGCTAGCTACGAGCAGTACTTC CASSLRGGANRASYEQYF
TRBJ1-5 NA TRBD1 TRBV19 TGTGCCAGTAGTGCTCGGACAGGGGCCAATCAGCCCCAGCATTTT CASSARTGANQPQHF
TRBJ2-7 once TRBD1 TRBV5-1 TGCGCCAGCAGCTCCATCCGGGACAGCGTCAACTCCTACGAGCAGTACTTC CASSSIRDSVNSYEQYF
TRBJ2-1 NA NA TRBV27 TGTGCCAGCAGTCTAGTGGGGGGGGGCGCTGGGCACAATGAGCAGTTCTTC CASSLVGGGAGHNEQFF
TRBJ1-2 NA TRBD1 TRBV6-5 TGTGCCAGCAGGCCAGGGGGATATGGCTACACCTTC CASRPGGYGYTF
TRBJ2-3 NA NA TRBV7-3 TGTGCCAGCAGCTTAATACCTAGCCTAAGCACAGATACGCAGTATTTT CASSLIPSLSTDTQYF
TRBJ1-4 once TRBD1 TRBV7-2 TGTGCCAGCAGCTCACAGGGGGGCGTTGAAAAACTGTTTTTT CASSSQGGVEKLFF
TRBJ2-5 NA NA TRBV2 TGTGCCAGCAGTGGACGGCGGGCCGTGTCCCAAGAGACCCAGTACTTC CASSGRRAVSQETQYF
TRBJ1-1 NA TRBD1 TRBV4-3 TGCGCCAGCAGCTGGCTTACCGGGACAGCGAACACTGAAGCTTTCTTT CASSWLTGTANTEAFF
TRBJ1-1 NA NA TRBV18 TGTGCCAGCTCACCGTCGGGGGGTGGGACTGAAGCTTTCTTT CASSPSGGGTEAFF
TRBJ2-7 many TRBD1 TRBV9 TGTGCCAGCAGCGTAGAGTCCGGGACAGCCTACGAGCAGTACTTC CASSVESGTAYEQYF
TRBJ2-1 NA TRBD1 TRBV7-8 TGTGCCAGCAGCCCAAGACAGGGGGCGATTGAGCAGTTCTTC CASSPRQGAIEQFF
TRBJ2-5 NA NA TRBV7-9 TGTGCCAGCAGCTGGGCGGGGCAAGAGACCCAGTACTTC CASSWAGQETQYF
TRBJ2-3 NA NA TRBV6-4 TGTGCCAGCAGTGAATGTGTTGGGTCAGGGGAAGAGGATACGCAGTATTTT CASSECVGSGEEDTQYF
TRBJ1-4 few NA TRBV6-5 TGTGCCAGCAGTAACCAGGCTAATGAAAAACTGTTTTTT CASSNQANEKLFF
TRBJ2-5 NA TRBD2 TRBV5-6 TGTGCCAGCAGCTTGGGAGGTCGCCGACTAGCAGAGACCCAGTACTTC CASSLGGRRLAETQYF
TRBJ1-4 NA NA TRBV9 TGTGCCAGCAGCGTAGAGGGCAGGGTTAATGAAAAACTGTTTTTT CASSVEGRVNEKLFF
TRBJ1-1 NA NA TRBV6-5 TGTGCCAGCAGTTACTCGGGGGCTATGAACACTGAAGCTTTCTTT CASSYSGAMNTEAFF
TRBJ2-2 NA NA TRBV10-3 TGTGCCATCAGTGAAGCCACCCCCACCGGGGAGCTGTTTTTT CAISEATPTGELFF
TRBJ1-1 NA NA TRBV2 TGTGCCAGCACTTCCACAGTGAACACTGAAGCTTTCTTT CASTSTVNTEAFF
TRBJ1-2 NA TRBD1 TRBV5-6 TGTGCCAGCAGCTACAAACAGGGGTATGGCTACACCTTC CASSYKQGYGYTF
TRBJ2-2 NA NA TRBV11-3 TGTGCCAGCAGCTCCCCTGAGCTTCCCGGGGAGCTGTTTTTT CASSSPELPGELFF
TRBJ2-3 NA TRBD2 TRBV3-1/TRBV3-2 TGTGCCAGCAGCCCCAGGACTAGCGGGGGGCGGGATACGCAGTATTTT CASSPRTSGGRDTQYF
TRBJ1-1 few NA TRBV5-1 TGCGCCAGCAGCTTGACCGGGTCTTCCTACACTGAAGCTTTCTTT CASSLTGSSYTEAFF
TRBJ2-7 NA TRBD1 TRBV7-9 TGTGCCAGCAGTGACAGGGTCTCCTACGAGCAGTACTTC CASSDRVSYEQYF
TRBJ2-3 few TRBD2 TRBV19 TGTGCCAGTAGTAGTCGAGCGGGGGAAATCGATACGCAGTATTTT CASSSRAGEIDTQYF
TRBJ2-7 medium-sized NA TRBV29-1 TGCAGCGTTAGTGGGGCCCTTGATTCCTACGAGCAGTACTTC CSVSGALDSYEQYF
TRBJ2-5 NA NA TRBV7-6 TGTGCCAGCAGCTTATGGCCGACACAGGGGAGGAGGTTGGAGACCCAGTACTTC CASSLWPTQGRRLETQYF
TRBJ1-5 NA NA TRBV2 TGTGCCAGCAGTGAGGGGCTTATAGGGCAGCCCCAGCATTTT CASSEGLIGQPQHF
TRBJ1-1 NA TRBD1 TRBV7-6 TGTGCCAGCAGCCAGGGGGCCACCAGGGGCACTGAAGCTTTCTTT CASSQGATRGTEAFF
TRBJ1-5 NA NA TRBV5-6 TGTGCCAGCAGCTTTACAGGGCAGCCCCAGCATTTT CASSFTGQPQHF
TRBJ2-1 NA NA TRBV15 TGTGCCACCAGCAGAAACAGGGAAGGTGGTGAGCAGTTCTTC CATSRNREGGEQFF
TRBJ1-2 NA TRBD1 TRBV7-8 TGTGCCAGCAGCTTAGATCCGGGACAGGGCTATGGCTACACCTTC CASSLDPGQGYGYTF
TRBJ1-2 few NA TRBV4-3 TGCGCCAGCAGCCCAGGGGAAATTAACTATGGCTACACCTTC CASSPGEINYGYTF
TRBJ2-7 NA TRBD1 TRBV30 TGTGCCTGGACCGGGCAGGGGGTTTCCTACGAGCAGTACTTC CAWTGQGVSYEQYF
TRBJ2-5 NA TRBD2 TRBV5-6 TGTGCCAGCAGCTTGGGGCGGGGGATTGGAGAGACCCAGTACTTC CASSLGRGIGETQYF
TRBJ1-2 NA TRBD1 TRBV4-1 TGCGCCAGCAGCCGCACATATACAGGGGTTGGGGGCTACACCTTC CASSRTYTGVGGYTF